This is a list of T cell receptor beta chains from one sample in a study of blood T cell repertoires in COVID-19. This table comes from immunoSEQ multiplex PCR, and its TCRdb copy is limited to in-frame clones, with some not included. The sample comprises some 320,000 clones, about 87% of which are singletons, and about 5.4% rests with the top ten. Sequenced material: PBMCs or T cells enriched from blood (not recorded which). These receptors came from a young woman who had recovered from COVID-19. CDR3s include the opening cysteine and the closing phenylalanine or tryptophan. Fields, in order: J gene, clone size, V gene, CDR3 protein. Rows may omit the clone size; those that give it use once, few, many or a size class.

j_call: TRBJ1-1; clone_size: -; v_call: TRBV6-5; cdr3_aa: CASSSPPQGYTEAFF
j_call: TRBJ2-7; clone_size: -; v_call: TRBV7-9; cdr3_aa: CASSSPGDRGDYEQYF
j_call: TRBJ1-1; clone_size: -; v_call: TRBV5-6; cdr3_aa: CASSLDRGRTEAFF
j_call: TRBJ2-2; clone_size: -; v_call: TRBV7-2; cdr3_aa: CASSLVRNTGELFF
j_call: TRBJ1-3; clone_size: -; v_call: TRBV7-9; cdr3_aa: CASSLTGASGNTIYF
j_call: TRBJ1-5; clone_size: -; v_call: TRBV5-1; cdr3_aa: CASSLYPDQPQHF
j_call: TRBJ1-2; clone_size: -; v_call: TRBV7-9; cdr3_aa: CASSLGGGRAVVGYTF
j_call: TRBJ2-1; clone_size: -; v_call: TRBV5-1; cdr3_aa: CASSFRGAGYNEQFF
j_call: TRBJ1-2; clone_size: -; v_call: TRBV3-1/TRBV3-2; cdr3_aa: CASSQEAIQGINYGYTF
j_call: TRBJ1-6; clone_size: few; v_call: TRBV19; cdr3_aa: CASSIWAGTAGSPLHF
j_call: TRBJ2-2; clone_size: once; v_call: TRBV6-1; cdr3_aa: CASSEDPGLAVNTGELFF
j_call: TRBJ2-1; clone_size: once; v_call: TRBV29-1; cdr3_aa: CSGWHSIYNEQFF
j_call: TRBJ2-3; clone_size: -; v_call: TRBV24-1; cdr3_aa: CATRGLETDTQYF
j_call: TRBJ2-3; clone_size: -; v_call: TRBV2; cdr3_aa: CASSGDLADTQYF
j_call: TRBJ1-3; clone_size: -; v_call: TRBV6-4; cdr3_aa: CASGKRRDRAHSGNTIYF
j_call: TRBJ1-1; clone_size: few; v_call: TRBV11-2; cdr3_aa: CASSTRQGGSTEAFF
j_call: TRBJ1-1; clone_size: -; v_call: TRBV3-1/TRBV3-2; cdr3_aa: CASSQDFSRMNTEAFF
j_call: TRBJ1-2; clone_size: -; v_call: TRBV12-3/TRBV12-4; cdr3_aa: CASSIEDSYGYTF
j_call: TRBJ2-2; clone_size: -; v_call: TRBV5-4; cdr3_aa: CASSLAGRGQTGELFF
j_call: TRBJ2-2; clone_size: -; v_call: TRBV7-9; cdr3_aa: CASSSTPAIVNTGELFF
j_call: TRBJ2-7; clone_size: once; v_call: TRBV15; cdr3_aa: CATSRSHRASYEQYF
j_call: TRBJ1-5; clone_size: few; v_call: TRBV11-2; cdr3_aa: CASSLGAGTGVVSDQPQHF
j_call: TRBJ1-2; clone_size: -; v_call: TRBV29-1; cdr3_aa: CSVWHFGYTF
j_call: TRBJ2-2; clone_size: -; v_call: TRBV18; cdr3_aa: CASSPGTGGPNTGELFF
j_call: TRBJ1-6; clone_size: -; v_call: TRBV5-8; cdr3_aa: CASTPWGGIHNSPLHF
j_call: TRBJ1-1; clone_size: -; v_call: TRBV11-2; cdr3_aa: CASSVFEARPEAFF
j_call: TRBJ2-2; clone_size: -; v_call: TRBV5-4; cdr3_aa: CASSPAGTANTGELFF
j_call: TRBJ2-2; clone_size: -; v_call: TRBV7-9; cdr3_aa: CASSAQGGTGELFF
j_call: TRBJ1-2; clone_size: -; v_call: TRBV2; cdr3_aa: CASRDRGSYYGYTF
j_call: TRBJ2-7; clone_size: -; v_call: TRBV2; cdr3_aa: CASSEVARGGSEQYF
j_call: TRBJ1-1; clone_size: -; v_call: TRBV20-1; cdr3_aa: CSASLLTGATNTEAFF
j_call: TRBJ1-2; clone_size: -; v_call: TRBV19; cdr3_aa: CASSIEAYGYTF
j_call: TRBJ2-3; clone_size: -; v_call: TRBV6-2/TRBV6-3; cdr3_aa: CASSYDGTGSTDTQYF
j_call: TRBJ2-2; clone_size: -; v_call: TRBV11-2; cdr3_aa: CASSLVGGRLTGELFF
j_call: TRBJ2-5; clone_size: -; v_call: TRBV28; cdr3_aa: CASRFRDREYQETQYF
j_call: TRBJ1-5; clone_size: -; v_call: TRBV24-1; cdr3_aa: CATSPSSGVGQPQHF
j_call: TRBJ1-6; clone_size: -; v_call: TRBV14; cdr3_aa: CASSQYGTGNSPLHF
j_call: TRBJ2-2; clone_size: -; v_call: TRBV4-1; cdr3_aa: CASSQGRILAGLNTGELFF
j_call: TRBJ1-4; clone_size: many; v_call: TRBV5-4; cdr3_aa: CASSLGGSSTNEKLFF
j_call: TRBJ2-2; clone_size: few; v_call: TRBV3-1/TRBV3-2; cdr3_aa: CASSPGGLNTGELFF
j_call: TRBJ1-5; clone_size: -; v_call: TRBV5-5; cdr3_aa: CASSPGEANQPQHF
j_call: TRBJ1-2; clone_size: -; v_call: TRBV12-5; cdr3_aa: CPPARQGKVDYGYTF
j_call: TRBJ1-4; clone_size: once; v_call: TRBV27; cdr3_aa: CASSPRGVGSNEKLFF
j_call: TRBJ1-2; clone_size: -; v_call: TRBV28; cdr3_aa: CASSKDISGYTF
j_call: TRBJ1-3; clone_size: -; v_call: TRBV5-8; cdr3_aa: CASSLRGNTIYF
j_call: TRBJ1-5; clone_size: -; v_call: TRBV6-4; cdr3_aa: CASSDSGTGGEPQHF
j_call: TRBJ1-2; clone_size: -; v_call: TRBV12-3/TRBV12-4; cdr3_aa: CASSLRGYGYTF
j_call: TRBJ1-2; clone_size: -; v_call: TRBV7-2; cdr3_aa: CASSLAGQGNYGYTF
j_call: TRBJ1-2; clone_size: -; v_call: TRBV6-5; cdr3_aa: CASSFGTGSYGYTF
j_call: TRBJ2-7; clone_size: -; v_call: TRBV3-1/TRBV3-2; cdr3_aa: CASTSAESEQYF
j_call: TRBJ1-1; clone_size: -; v_call: TRBV7-9; cdr3_aa: CASSFLDRENTEAFF
j_call: TRBJ2-1; clone_size: -; v_call: TRBV5-1; cdr3_aa: CASSHQKGNEQFF
j_call: TRBJ1-6; clone_size: -; v_call: TRBV2; cdr3_aa: CASSGQGVDNSPLHF